The entry below describes one T cell receptor (beta chain). Its specificity is not known. These data originate in a study of cytomegalovirus exposure and HLA in healthy donors. Study-level points and caveats: Fewer N-insertions (relative to the approximately 700-donor mean) were reportedly seen in an Asian-associated ancestry cluster in a later analysis. Among TCR beta chains, those listed as cytomegalovirus-associated numbered around 160. Within an earlier analysis, most TCR beta V segments proved productive either about 90% or about 30% of the time.

Vbeta (60) and Jbeta (13) primers were used in the PCR. Using immunoSEQ multiplex PCR, the repertoire was profiled, and TCRdb retains in-frame clones only, with some absent. The table lists 150,000 or so clones, approximately 70% of them singletons. Donors were ostensibly healthy at sampling, although undocumented immune exposures were probable. The CDR3 is made up of 14 amino acids. V lost 5 bases to trimming and J lost 4 bases, with 13 bases between them. The germline V gene has CDR1 SNHLY and CDR2 FYNNEI. The V gene is TRBV2, the J gene TRBJ2-3, with D possibly matching TRBD1 (6 bases). Sample: PBMCs. The clonotype was recovered from a woman between 18 and 30 years old in good health and CMV-seronegative. The CDR3: CASSPDRLADTQYF. CDR3 nucleotides: TGTGCCAGCAGTCCGGACAGACTCGCAGATACGCAGTATTTT.